One sample yielded the 14 T cell receptor beta chains listed below, sequenced in a study of naive and memory T cell subsets. For these receptors, no antigen is known. The beta constant-region primer was an equimolar mix of two oligonucleotides covering TRBC1 and TRBC2. Four rounds of PCR amplified the ligated cDNA using nested alpha and beta constant-region primers plus SP2. TCRdb redid the calling of the UMI-ligation and nested PCR reads with MiXCR, one entry per CDR3 protein. The data contain more than 95,000 distinct CDR3 sequences, roughly 15% of them singletons. Study-level findings and limits: Naive repertoires, especially CD8, held a few larger clonotypes, possibly memory cells re-expressing CD45RA.

The sample taken for sequencing was naive CD8+ T cells from blood. These receptors originate from a human donor in good health.

This clonotype is classed as medium-sized. The chain has TRBV20-1 and TRBJ2-7; the match to TRBD2 covers 11 bases. Trimming took 4 bases from V and 3 from J; bases not matched to a gene: 2. Germline loops: CDR1 DFQATT, CDR2 SNEGSKA (reference sequence). The CDR3 consists of 13 residues. In DNA form, the CDR3 reads TGCAGTGCTACAGGACTAGCGGGCTACGAGCAGTACTTC. It yields the protein CSATGLAGYEQYF.

The chain employs TRBV18 and TRBJ1-1, with D possibly TRBD1 on 5 matching bases. Trimming cost V 0 bases and J 0 bases, with 17 bases left between them. This CDR3 has 18 amino acids. CDR1 is KGHSH and CDR2 is LQKENI in the germline V gene. CDR3 sequence reads: CASSPPITDIWMNTEAFF. The DNA of the CDR3 is TGTGCCAGCTCACCACCGATAACGGACATTTGGATGAACACTGAAGCTTTCTTT. Based on the CDR3 plus reference TRBV18 and TRBJ1-1, the full variable domain is NAGVMQNPRHLVRRRGQEARLRCSPMKGHSHVYWYRQLPEEGLKFMVYLQKENIIDESGMPKERFSAEFPKEGPSILRIQQVVRGDSAAYFCASSPPITDIWMNTEAFFGQGTRLTVV.

The J gene is TRBJ2-7, the V gene TRBV27; 9 bases are a match to TRBD1. CDR3 length: 14 residues. Germline-derived CDR1 and CDR2 are MNHEY and SMNVEV (reference sequence). J gave up 5 bases and V 3 bases, and 5 bases lay outside the gene matches. The CDR3 spells CASSFGTGFNEQYF. CDR3 nucleotide sequence: TGTGCCAGCAGTTTTGGGACAGGGTTCAACGAGCAGTACTTC.

This clonotype was picked up a small number of times. The chain has TRBV28 and TRBJ2-7, with D maybe TRBD2 (5 bases). Trimming took 4 bases from V and 2 from J, leaving 12 bases between them. Per germline, CDR1 MDHEN and CDR2 SYDVKM. The CDR3 sequence is 14 residues long. In nucleotides, the CDR3 is TGTGCCAGCAGTTCCCCGGGATCGGCCTACGAGCAGTACTTC. This translates into CASSSPGSAYEQYF.

This clonotype showed up many times. This rearrangement joins TRBV7-9 to TRBJ2-3; D might be TRBD2 (6 bases). Germline values: CDR1 SEHNR, CDR2 FQNEAQ (reference sequence). V lost 5 bases and J lost 2, with 14 bases in between. This CDR3 comprises 15 residues. This CDR3 reads CASSPGLLNTDTQYF. The CDR3 DNA reads TGTGCCAGCAGCCCGGGACTTCTTAACACAGATACGCAGTATTTT.

This chain uses TRBV20-1 with TRBJ2-1; the match to TRBD2 covers 8 bases. The germline V gene has CDR1 DFQATT and CDR2 SNEGSKA (reference sequence). The CDR3 runs to 14 residues. J lost 9 bases, V lost 4 bases, and 11 bases had no gene match. CDR3 nucleotides: TGCAGTGCTATCGAGGGACTAGTAATTAGTGAGCAGTTCTTC. It yields the protein CSAIEGLVISEQFF.

This clonotype has more than one count but fewer than ten. The rearrangement uses TRBV6-5 and TRBJ1-1; D gene ambiguous. Germline V CDR1 and CDR2: MNHEY, SVGAGI. V was trimmed by 6 bases and J by 0 bases, leaving 8 bases between them. This CDR3 region has 13 residues. CDR3 sequence reads: CASRRHLNTEAFF. The DNA of the CDR3 is TGTGCCAGCAGGCGACACCTGAACACTGAAGCTTTCTTT.

This clonotype was picked up many times. This chain connects TRBV4-2 to TRBJ1-5, with D uncertain. The CDR3 covers 14 residues. With 0 bases removed from V and 5 bases from J, the gap between germline ends came to 8 bases. Germline V gives CDR1 LGHNA, CDR2 YNFKEQ. The CDR3 loop reads CASSQDPSDQPQHF. CDR3 bases: TGTGCCAGCAGCCAAGATCCGAGTGATCAGCCCCAGCATTTT.

The rearrangement uses TRBV10-3 and TRBJ2-7; D perhaps matches TRBD1 (5 bases). Germline CDR1 and CDR2: ENHRY and SYGVKD. The V and J ends lost 3 bases and 4 bases respectively, with 7 bases between them. The CDR3 has 12 amino acids. CDR3 nucleotides: TGTGCCATCAGTGACAGGGTATACGAGCAGTACTTC. As protein: CAISDRVYEQYF.

For this clonotype: Since a much larger clone is just one base distant, this may be a read error. The chain employs TRBV12-3 or TRBV12-4 and TRBJ2-1; perhaps TRBD1 as D (6 bases). Trimming took 1 base from V and 9 from J, leaving 13 bases between them. The CDR3 is 14 amino acids. The CDR3 region is CASSLGGGDIEQFF. The CDR3 DNA reads as TGTGCCAGCAGTTTAGGAGGGGGTGACATTGAGCAGTTCTTC.

The CDR3 sequence is CASSLHTYVPSRGYTF. CDR3 nucleotides: TGTGCCAGCAGTTTGCATACTTACGTACCCTCAAGGGGCTACACCTTC. The V and J genes are TRBV28 and TRBJ1-2; D unresolved. V was clipped by 3 bases and J by 8 bases, with 22 bases between them. In germline, CDR1 is MDHEN, CDR2 SYDVKM. The CDR3 loop spans 16 amino acids.

This chain uses TRBV7-2 with TRBJ2-7, with a tentative D call TRBD1 (5 bases). V was shortened by 5 bases and J by 1 base, with 21 bases between the two germline ends. The CDR3 sequence is 17 residues long. From germline, CDR1 is SGHTA and CDR2 FQGNSA. The CDR3 DNA follows: TGTGCCAGCAGCACACCCTCTTGGGGCCCATCGTCCTACGAGCAGTACTTC. Translated: CASSTPSWGPSSYEQYF.

A few counts support this clonotype. V is TRBV6-5 and J is TRBJ1-1, with a possible D match to TRBD1 (5 bases). Germline CDR1 MNHEY, CDR2 SVGAGI. Trimming stripped 5 bases from V and 1 base from J, with 14 bases between. The CDR3 runs to 15 residues. Written as DNA, the CDR3 is TGTGCCAGCAGTCTTATGGGACTCCCGAACACTGAAGCTTTCTTT. Amino acids: CASSLMGLPNTEAFF.

V usage is TRBV5-1 and J usage is TRBJ2-1; D might be TRBD1 (7 bases). V was trimmed by 2 bases and J by 0 bases, leaving 21 bases between them. Germline CDR1 reads SGHRS; CDR2 reads YFSETQ. CDR3 length: 19 amino acids. In DNA, the CDR3 is TGCGCCAGCAGCTTCCCCATTACAGGGGAGGTTCTCTCCTACAATGAGCAGTTCTTC. It encodes CASSFPITGEVLSYNEQFF.